These 6 T cell receptor beta chains originate from one sample sequenced in a study of STAT3 mutations in large granular lymphocyte leukemia. Findings of the study overall: In T-cell large granular lymphocyte leukemia, about half of patients showed multiple immunodominant subclonotypes.

Measured with immunoSEQ multiplex PCR; TCRdb has only the in-frame clones, and not every one. Of more than 15,000 clones listed, about 92% are singletons. Their antigens are not known. Specimen: peripheral blood mononuclear cells. Receptors originate from a man aged 55 to 70 with T-cell large granular lymphocyte leukemia. Some clones in this sample may be carry-over from other donors' samples.

The chain joins TRBV5-6 to TRBJ2-7, with D perhaps TRBD1 (5 bases). Trimming took off 4 bases at V and 6 bases at J, with 20 bases between the two ends. Germline CDR1 SGHDT, CDR2 YYEEEE. The CDR3 has 15 amino acids. The CDR3 nucleotides read TGTGCCAGCAGCCCGGATCGATCTGGGGCTTCCGAGCAGTACTTC. It encodes CASSPDRSGASEQYF.

V and J are TRBV7-3 and TRBJ1-5, with unresolved D. V was clipped by 2 bases and J by 4 bases, with 15 bases between them. Germline V gives CDR1 SGHTA, CDR2 FQGTGA. CDR3 length equals 16 residues. CDR3 in amino acids: CASSLAGKIWNQPQHF. The CDR3 DNA sequence: TGTGCCAGCAGCTTAGCGGGGAAAATATGGAATCAGCCCCAGCATTTT.

This clone has only a few counts. The V and J genes are TRBV6-5 and TRBJ1-1; TRBD1 matches at 7 bases. This CDR3 is 16 amino acids long. Trimming at V came to 2 bases and at J to 1 base, leaving 7 bases not matched to a gene. The germline V gene has CDR1 MNHEY and CDR2 SVGAGI. The CDR3 loop is CASSYRSGQSNTEAFF. The CDR3 DNA follows: TGTGCCAGCAGTTACAGATCGGGACAGTCGAACACTGAAGCTTTCTTT.

The gene calls are TRBV15 and TRBJ1-5, with a possible D match to TRBD1 (6 bases). The CDR3 is 15 amino acids. Trimming stripped 8 bases from V and 3 bases from J, with 17 bases between. Germline assignment: CDR1 LNHNV and CDR2 YYDKDF (reference sequence). The CDR3 reads CATQLGGGVNQPQHF. The DNA for the CDR3 is TGTGCCACCCAGTTAGGGGGGGGCGTCAATCAGCCCCAGCATTTT.

The chain uses TRBV5-1 and TRBJ2-1; 8 positions agree with TRBD2. Germline loops: CDR1 SGHRS, CDR2 YFSETQ. The CDR3 covers 15 residues. V shed 2 bases, J shed 7 bases, and the junction held 8 bases outside the gene matches. The CDR3 DNA is TGCGCCAGCAGCTTATGGAGCGGGAGCGGGAATGAGCAGTTCTTC. Translation: CASSLWSGSGNEQFF.

Here the CDR3 reads CASTTGNTEAFF. The CDR3 nucleotides are TGTGCCTCTACGACGGGGAACACTGAAGCTTTCTTT. This chain connects TRBV30 to TRBJ1-1; D not resolved. The CDR3 has 12 residues. Trimming took off 7 bases at V and 1 base at J, with 10 bases between the two ends. Germline CDR1 reads GTSNPN; CDR2 reads SVGIG (reference sequence).